These T cell receptor beta chains were read from a single sample in a study of T cell responses to AZD1222 COVID-19 vaccine. Clones were read by immunoSEQ multiplex PCR, and TCRdb kept only the in-frame ones, dropping some. The sample carries some 140,000 clones, around 90% recorded once. Sequencing was performed on peripheral blood, taken on day 0 of AZD1222 vaccination. These receptor sequences come from an adult in good health. Each CDR3 is given with its conserved first and last residue. D genes are given only for firm matches. Rows may omit the clone size; those that give it use once, few, many or a size class.

v_gene: TRBV20-1
j_gene: TRBJ2-3
d_gene: TRBD2
abundance: once
CDR3nt: TGCAGTGCTAGTGGCCTAGCGGGGGTGTCAGATACGCAGTATTTT
CDR3aa: CSASGLAGVSDTQYF

v_gene: TRBV19
j_gene: TRBJ2-3
d_gene: TRBD1
abundance: -
CDR3nt: TGTGCCAGTAGCACAGGGGGAGATACGCAGTATTTT
CDR3aa: CASSTGGDTQYF

v_gene: TRBV29-1
j_gene: TRBJ1-1
d_gene: -
abundance: -
CDR3nt: TGCAGCGTTGCGGAGTCAGCAAACACTGAAGCTTTCTTT
CDR3aa: CSVAESANTEAFF

v_gene: TRBV10-3
j_gene: TRBJ1-3
d_gene: TRBD1
abundance: few
CDR3nt: TGTGCCATCAGTGAGACCGGACAGGGAAGTGGAAACACCATATATTTT
CDR3aa: CAISETGQGSGNTIYF

v_gene: TRBV3-1/TRBV3-2
j_gene: TRBJ1-1
d_gene: -
abundance: -
CDR3nt: TGTGCCAGCAGCCACTTCCTAGGGGACGGAAAAGCTTTCTTT
CDR3aa: CASSHFLGDGKAFF

v_gene: TRBV19
j_gene: TRBJ2-1
d_gene: -
abundance: -
CDR3nt: TGTGCCAGTAGTAGAGGACGGAATGAGCAGTTCTTC
CDR3aa: CASSRGRNEQFF

v_gene: TRBV5-6
j_gene: TRBJ2-7
d_gene: -
abundance: -
CDR3nt: TGTGCCAGCAGCACCTCGGTGCTGGGGCTTGGTGAGCAGTACTTC
CDR3aa: CASSTSVLGLGEQYF

v_gene: TRBV7-9
j_gene: TRBJ1-5
d_gene: -
abundance: -
CDR3nt: TGTGCCAGCAGTTACGACACAACCAATCAGCCCCAGCATTTT
CDR3aa: CASSYDTTNQPQHF

v_gene: TRBV7-9
j_gene: TRBJ2-1
d_gene: -
abundance: -
CDR3nt: TGTGCCAGCAGCCTTGTTGGGGGCTACAATGAGCAGTTCTTC
CDR3aa: CASSLVGGYNEQFF

v_gene: TRBV6-5
j_gene: TRBJ1-1
d_gene: -
abundance: -
CDR3nt: TGTGCCAGCAGTCCCAGGACCGCATCCACTGAAGCTTTCTTT
CDR3aa: CASSPRTASTEAFF

v_gene: TRBV18
j_gene: TRBJ2-7
d_gene: TRBD2
abundance: few
CDR3nt: TGTGCCAGCTCACCAGGGGTCTTGACGGGAGGCGGGCAGTACTTC
CDR3aa: CASSPGVLTGGGQYF

v_gene: TRBV12-3/TRBV12-4
j_gene: TRBJ1-2
d_gene: -
abundance: -
CDR3nt: TGTGCCAGCAGTTTTCTTCAGGGCGGCTACACCTTC
CDR3aa: CASSFLQGGYTF

v_gene: TRBV19
j_gene: TRBJ1-1
d_gene: TRBD1
abundance: -
CDR3nt: TGTGCCAGTGGAGGGGACAGGGACACTGAAGCTTTCTTT
CDR3aa: CASGGDRDTEAFF

v_gene: TRBV12-3/TRBV12-4
j_gene: TRBJ2-7
d_gene: TRBD1
abundance: -
CDR3nt: TGTGCCAGCAGTTTCGACAGGGTCCACGAGCAGTACTTC
CDR3aa: CASSFDRVHEQYF

v_gene: TRBV10-1
j_gene: TRBJ2-3
d_gene: -
abundance: once
CDR3nt: TGCGCCAGCAGTGAGTTGGGAGCCCCGTATACGCAGTATTTT
CDR3aa: CASSELGAPYTQYF

v_gene: TRBV7-9
j_gene: TRBJ2-7
d_gene: -
abundance: -
CDR3nt: TGTGCCAGCAGCGTAGGACGGAGCTACGAGCAGTACTTC
CDR3aa: CASSVGRSYEQYF

v_gene: TRBV5-5
j_gene: TRBJ1-1
d_gene: -
abundance: -
CDR3nt: TGTGCCAGCAGCTTGGGCCAGGAGAACACTGAAGCTTTCTTT
CDR3aa: CASSLGQENTEAFF

v_gene: TRBV6-1
j_gene: TRBJ1-5
d_gene: -
abundance: -
CDR3nt: TGTGCCAGCAGTGAAAGAGTTCGGGGGTACCAGCCCCAGCATTTT
CDR3aa: CASSERVRGYQPQHF

v_gene: TRBV6-5
j_gene: TRBJ1-5
d_gene: TRBD1
abundance: -
CDR3nt: TGTGCCAGTAGGGGGCAGGGGTTCGGTCAGCCCCAGCATTTT
CDR3aa: CASRGQGFGQPQHF

v_gene: TRBV2
j_gene: TRBJ1-1
d_gene: -
abundance: -
CDR3nt: TGTGCCAGCAAGTTGACAGCCATGAACACTGAAGCTTTCTTT
CDR3aa: CASKLTAMNTEAFF

v_gene: TRBV6-2/TRBV6-3
j_gene: TRBJ2-7
d_gene: TRBD2
abundance: few
CDR3nt: TGTGCCAGCAGTTACGTCCTAGCGGGGCCCTCCTACGAGCAGTACTTC
CDR3aa: CASSYVLAGPSYEQYF

v_gene: TRBV18
j_gene: TRBJ1-1
d_gene: -
abundance: -
CDR3nt: TGTGCCAGCTCACCAGCTACAGGGCTACTCATGAACACTGAAGCTTTCTTT
CDR3aa: CASSPATGLLMNTEAFF